This TCR beta chain was captured by sequencing in a study of vaccination effects on CD4 cells after COVID-19. Regarding this clone: Its target is unknown.

Profiled with immunoSEQ multiplex PCR; TCRdb holds only in-frame clones, not every one. In the table there are tens of thousands of clones, 81% of which are singletons. Germline loops: CDR1 SGHNT, CDR2 YYREEE (reference sequence). The CDR3 totals 16 residues. With V trimmed by 4 bases and J by 7 bases, 12 bases remained unmatched. Sequencing in the ViraFEST assay came after antigen-specific CD4+ T cells had been expanded with viral peptide pools, which were used to stimulate PBMC. Researchers isolated CD4+ T cells once approximately eleven days of culture had elapsed. Recipients of the vaccine had no prior SARS-CoV-2 infection and negative nucleocapsid antibodies. For each well, some 1.9 million PBMC were cultured with about 10 IU/ml IL-2 and roughly 9.2 ug/ml peptides.

The clonotype originates from a human donor who received a COVID-19 vaccine. Sample: CD4+ T cells from PBMCs cultured with HCoV-229E spike peptides, taken before COVID-19 vaccination. The V and J genes are TRBV5-4 and TRBJ2-1, with 9 bases matching TRBD2. The CDR3 sequence: CASSLRAGGAVNEQFF. CDR3 bases: TGTGCCAGCAGCCTTAGGGCGGGGGGGGCCGTAAATGAGCAGTTCTTC. Full variable domain (remainder filled in from reference TRBV5-4 and TRBJ2-1): ETGVTQSPTHLIKTRGQQVTLRCSSQSGHNTVSWYQQALGQGPQFIFQYYREEENGRGNFPPRFSGLQFPNYSSELNVNALELDDSALYLCASSLRAGGAVNEQFFGPGTRLTVL.